This TCR beta chain was documented in a study of T-cell reconstitution after alpha-beta-depleted transplantation in children. Preparation of the TCRbeta library used unique molecular identifiers. Each CDR3 protein gets one entry after TCRdb re-called the PCR reads with MiXCR. The data contain roughly 89,000 distinct CDR3 sequences, 12% of them singletons. The material sequenced was PBMCs from the stem cell graft donor, taken from the stem cell graft. This TCR was recovered from a human donor who donated a stem cell graft to a child with inherited bone marrow failure.

This chain's CDR3 is CASSLSAAFADTQYF. In DNA form, the CDR3 reads TGTGCCAGCAGCTTATCGGCGGCTTTCGCAGATACGCAGTATTTT. The chain combines TRBV7-3 with TRBJ2-3; no clear D. Germline CDR1 reads SGHTA; CDR2 reads FQGTGA. Trimming stripped 2 bases from V and 4 bases from J, with 13 bases between. There are 15 residues in the CDR3.